Following are 18 T cell receptor beta chains from one sample sequenced in a study of shared clonotypes between healthy human individuals. Method: immunoSEQ multiplex PCR; TCRdb's copy keeps in-frame clones and lacks some. Of 100,000 to 120,000 clones in the sample, 68% are singletons; the top ten hold about 25%. The sequenced sample was memory CD8+ T cells sorted from blood. Subset indicated: CD45RO+ cells pooled with CCR7-negative TemRA cells. Receptors originate from a woman aged 25 to 39 in good health.

The V gene is TRBV18, the J gene TRBJ1-4; unclear D gene. With 2 bases removed from V and 1 base from J, the gap between germline ends came to 5 bases. There are 14 residues in the CDR3. Germline V gene sequence: CDR1 KGHSH, CDR2 LQKENI. CDR3 DNA: TGTGCCAGCTCACCATCCGGAACTAATGAAAAACTGTTTTTT. Encoded protein: CASSPSGTNEKLFF.

In its sample, this clone was seen once. The V gene is TRBV6-1, the J gene TRBJ1-1, with D perhaps TRBD1 (6 bases). Germline V gene lookup returns CDR1 MNHNS and CDR2 SASEGT. The germline V and J ends were trimmed by 2 bases and 5 bases, with 12 bases remaining between them. CDR3 length equals 14 residues. Here the CDR3 DNA reads TGTGCCAGCAGTGAAAGAGGGGGGAGTACTGAAGCTTTCTTT. It yields the protein CASSERGGSTEAFF.

This chain links TRBV28 with TRBJ2-2; 12 bases map to TRBD2. Germline V gives CDR1 MDHEN, CDR2 SYDVKM. V trimming: 5 bases; J trimming: 2 bases; junction bases outside the gene matches: 6. This CDR3 contains 17 residues. CDR3 DNA sequence: TGTGCCAGCAGTCCAGGACTAGCGGGACTTAACACCGGGGAGCTGTTTTTT. Its translation: CASSPGLAGLNTGELFF.

The chain joins TRBV18 to TRBJ2-7; D unresolved. V lost 3 bases to trimming and J lost 5 bases, with 8 bases between them. The CDR3 totals 12 residues. CDR1 is KGHSH, CDR2 LQKENI, per germline. CDR3 DNA: TGTGCCAGCTCACCCTCCAGCGACGAGCAGTACTTC. Amino acid sequence: CASSPSSDEQYF.

This chain connects TRBV19 to TRBJ2-7; no clear D gene. Germline CDR1 reads LNHDA; CDR2 reads SQIVND (reference sequence). The CDR3 sequence is 13 residues long. V was shortened by 1 base and J by 9 bases, with 13 bases between the two germline ends. CDR3 residues: CASSIALGSGQYF. Written as DNA, the CDR3 is TGTGCCAGTAGTATAGCCCTCGGGTCGGGGCAGTACTTC.

Turning to this clone: Different DNA sequences within this sample yield the same CDR3. The gene calls are TRBV5-1 and TRBJ2-7; no clear D. V was clipped by 0 bases and J by 4 bases, with 5 bases between them. Germline V CDR1 and CDR2: SGHRS, YFSETQ. CDR3 length equals 12 residues. The CDR3 sequence is CASSLGGYEQYF. As DNA, the CDR3 is TGCGCCAGCAGCTTGGGAGGATACGAGCAGTACTTC. Together with reference TRBV5-1 and TRBJ2-7, the CDR3 gives the full variable domain: KAGVTQTPRYLIKTRGQQVTLSCSPISGHRSVSWYQQTPGQGLQFLFEYFSETQRNKGNFPGRFSGRQFSNSRSEMNVSTLELGDSALYLCASSLGGYEQYFGPGTRLTVT.

In its sample, this clone was seen a few times. The CDR3 coding sequence is TGTGCCAGCGGCGGACTAGCGGGCATGCGGTACGAGCAGTACTTC. The encoded protein is CASGGLAGMRYEQYF. The chain has TRBV7-8 and TRBJ2-5, with 11 bases identical to TRBD2. The last part of the DNA fits TRBJ2-7 better; the J call may be wrong. Looked up from germline, CDR1 is SGHVS and CDR2 is FQNEAQ. This CDR3 has 15 amino acids.

The table lists this clone with a count of one. The rearrangement uses TRBV7-6 and TRBJ2-1; 9 bases are a match to TRBD2. Trimming cost V 5 bases and J 3 bases; bases outside gene matches: 5. Germline V lookup: CDR1 SGHVS, CDR2 FNYEAQ. The length of the CDR3 is 15 residues. The CDR3 here is CASSQRTSDYNEQFF. The CDR3 DNA sequence: TGTGCCAGCAGCCAACGGACTAGCGACTACAATGAGCAGTTCTTC.

This clone was seen a handful of times. The chain links TRBV19 to TRBJ2-1; TRBD2 agrees at 12 bases. CDR1 and CDR2 (germline): LNHDA, SQIVND (reference sequence). The CDR3 runs to 15 residues. The trim removed 5 bases at V and 9 bases at J, leaving 8 bases unmatched. The CDR3 region is CASSVTSGSPSEQFF. For the CDR3, the DNA is TGTGCCAGTAGTGTGACTAGCGGGAGTCCTAGTGAGCAGTTCTTC.

This clone was seen a single time. This sequence may be a read error, since a much larger clone differs from it by one base. Other DNA sequences in the same sample also yield this CDR3. The chain employs TRBV2 and TRBJ1-5, with a possible D match to TRBD1 (6 bases). This CDR3 has 14 residues. V shed 2 bases and J shed 2 bases, with 7 bases lying between them. CDR1 and CDR2 from the germline V gene are SNHLY and FYNNEI. CDR3 bases: TGTGCCAGCAGTGAAAGGGGGGGCAATCAGCCCCAGCATTTT. It yields the protein CASSERGGNQPQHF.

V is TRBV28 and J is TRBJ2-7; D unclear. Looked up from germline, CDR1 is MDHEN and CDR2 is SYDVKM. The V end was cut by 6 bases, the J end by 2 bases, with 14 bases between. This CDR3 is 14 amino acids long. This CDR3 reads CASRPYGLTYEQYF. The CDR3, as DNA: TGTGCCAGCAGACCCTATGGTCTAACCTACGAGCAGTACTTC.

This clone showed up just once. V is TRBV7-2 and J is TRBJ2-1, with 7 bases lining up with TRBD2. Germline V gives CDR1 SGHTA, CDR2 FQGNSA. The J segment lost 2 bases and the V segment lost 5 bases, leaving 6 bases of the junction unmatched. CDR3 length: 15 residues. This chain's CDR3 is CASSTSGMTYNEQFF. In DNA, the CDR3 is TGTGCCAGCAGCACGAGCGGGATGACCTACAATGAGCAGTTCTTC.

The V call is TRBV5-4, the J call TRBJ2-5, with D perhaps TRBD2 (5 bases). The CDR3 runs 15 residues. Trimming left V 4 bases short and J 2 bases short, with 15 bases between. Germline V lookup: CDR1 SGHNT, CDR2 YYREEE (reference sequence). The CDR3 is CASSPPYPGQETQYF. In nucleotides, the CDR3 is TGTGCCAGCAGCCCCCCGTATCCGGGGCAAGAGACCCAGTACTTC.

The chain has TRBV7-3 and TRBJ2-2; TRBD2 matches at 10 bases. This CDR3 contains 17 residues. The junction had 6 bases not matched to a gene; V was cut back by 3 bases and J by 2 bases. Germline lookup yields CDR1 SGHTA and CDR2 FQGTGA. CDR3 sequence: CASSFSGRAANTGELFF. The DNA of the CDR3 is TGTGCCAGCAGCTTCAGCGGGAGGGCCGCTAACACCGGGGAGCTGTTTTTT.

This clone was seen once. V gene TRBV2 combines with J gene TRBJ2-2; D gene unclear. The germline V and J ends were trimmed by 7 bases and 3 bases, with 12 bases remaining between them. This CDR3 spans 14 amino acids. CDR1 and CDR2 from the germline V gene are SNHLY and FYNNEI. The CDR3 spells CASTSGPYTGELFF. The CDR3 DNA reads TGTGCCAGCACCTCCGGGCCTTACACCGGGGAGCTGTTTTTT.

The rearrangement uses TRBV14 and TRBJ2-7, with 11 bases identical to TRBD2. The germline CDR1 and CDR2 sequences are SGHDN and FVKESK. This CDR3 has 15 amino acids. Trimming removed 5 bases from V and 3 bases from J; junction bases left unmatched: 6. The CDR3 region is CASSAIAGGDYEQYF. The CDR3 nucleotides read TGTGCCAGCAGCGCGATAGCGGGAGGGGACTACGAGCAGTACTTC. The complete variable domain, with remaining parts taken from reference TRBV14 and TRBJ2-7, reads EAGVTQFPSHSVIEKGQTVTLRCDPISGHDNLYWYRRVMGKEIKFLLHFVKESKQDESGMPNNRFLAERTGGTYSTLKVQPAELEDSGVYFCASSAIAGGDYEQYFGPGTRLTVT.

The chain couples TRBV15 to TRBJ2-7, with a possible D match to TRBD2 (5 bases). Germline CDR1 reads LNHNV; CDR2 reads YYDKDF (reference sequence). There are 14 residues in the CDR3. Trimming removed 5 bases at V and 7 bases at J, with 18 bases between. DNA for the CDR3: TGTGCCACCAGCGGGAGTCGTGACTTCGGGGAGCAGTACTTC. Translating gives CATSGSRDFGEQYF.

The V call is TRBV6-5, the J call TRBJ1-6; D gene ambiguous. This CDR3 contains 14 residues. The V and J ends lost 5 bases and 6 bases respectively, with 11 bases between them. Germline loops: CDR1 MNHEY, CDR2 SVGAGI. The CDR3 here is CASSDREANSPLHF. The CDR3 DNA reads TGTGCCAGCAGTGACCGAGAGGCTAATTCACCCCTCCACTTT.